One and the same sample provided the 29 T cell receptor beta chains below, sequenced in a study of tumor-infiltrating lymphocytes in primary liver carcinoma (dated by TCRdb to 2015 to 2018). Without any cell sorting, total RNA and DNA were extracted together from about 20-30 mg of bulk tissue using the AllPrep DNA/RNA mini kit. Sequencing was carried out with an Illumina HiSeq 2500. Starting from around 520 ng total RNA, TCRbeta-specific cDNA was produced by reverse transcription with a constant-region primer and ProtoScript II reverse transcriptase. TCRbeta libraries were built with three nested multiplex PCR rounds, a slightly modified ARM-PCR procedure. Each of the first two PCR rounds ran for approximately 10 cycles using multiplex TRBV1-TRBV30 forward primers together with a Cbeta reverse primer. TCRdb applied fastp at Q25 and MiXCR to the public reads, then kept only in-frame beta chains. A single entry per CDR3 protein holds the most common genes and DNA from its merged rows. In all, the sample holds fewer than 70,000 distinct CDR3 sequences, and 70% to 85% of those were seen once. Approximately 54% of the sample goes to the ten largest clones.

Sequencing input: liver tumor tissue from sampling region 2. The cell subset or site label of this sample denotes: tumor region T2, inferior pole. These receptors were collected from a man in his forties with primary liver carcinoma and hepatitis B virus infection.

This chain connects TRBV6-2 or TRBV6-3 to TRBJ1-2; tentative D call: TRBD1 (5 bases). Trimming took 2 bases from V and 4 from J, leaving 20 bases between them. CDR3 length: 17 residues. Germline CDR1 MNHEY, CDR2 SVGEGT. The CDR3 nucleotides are TGTGCCAGCAGTTACGGATCGGGACTGACAGTTCCCTATGGCTACACCTTC. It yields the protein CASSYGSGLTVPYGYTF.

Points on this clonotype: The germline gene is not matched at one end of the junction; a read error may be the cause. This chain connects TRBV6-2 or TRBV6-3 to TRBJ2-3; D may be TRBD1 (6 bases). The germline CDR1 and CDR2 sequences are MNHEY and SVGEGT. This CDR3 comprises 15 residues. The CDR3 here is CASSYLTGRTDKQYF. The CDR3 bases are TGTGCCAGTAGTTACTTAACAGGGCGGACAGATAAGCAGTATTTT.

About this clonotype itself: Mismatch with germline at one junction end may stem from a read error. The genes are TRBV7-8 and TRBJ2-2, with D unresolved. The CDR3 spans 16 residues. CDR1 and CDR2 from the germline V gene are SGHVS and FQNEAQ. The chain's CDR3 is CASSHLEIPNTGELFF. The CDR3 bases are TGTGCCAGCAGCCATCTAGAGATTCCCAACACTGGGGAGCTGTTTTTT.

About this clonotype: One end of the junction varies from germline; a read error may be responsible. The CDR3 here is CASSFTGSDTGGLFF. The CDR3 DNA sequence: TGTGCCAGCAGCTTTACGGGATCGGACACCGGGGGGCTGTTTTTT. This chain links TRBV11-2 with TRBJ2-2, with a weak D call TRBD2 (6 bases). CDR1 is SGHAT and CDR2 is FQNNGV in the germline V gene. CDR3 length: 15 amino acids.

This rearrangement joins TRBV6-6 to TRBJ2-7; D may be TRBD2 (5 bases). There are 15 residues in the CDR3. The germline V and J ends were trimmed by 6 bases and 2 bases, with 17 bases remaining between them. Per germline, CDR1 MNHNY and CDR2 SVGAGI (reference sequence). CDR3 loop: CASSCSGKPTYEQYF. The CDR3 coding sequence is TGTGCCAGCAGCTGCTCCGGGAAACCTACCTACGAGCAGTACTTC.

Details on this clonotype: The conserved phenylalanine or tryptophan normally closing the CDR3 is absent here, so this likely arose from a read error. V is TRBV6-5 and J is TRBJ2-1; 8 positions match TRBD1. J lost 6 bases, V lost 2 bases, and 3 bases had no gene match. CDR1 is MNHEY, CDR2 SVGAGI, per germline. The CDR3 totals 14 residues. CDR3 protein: CASSYLTGGNEQFS. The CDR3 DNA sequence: TGTGCCAGCAGTTACCTCACAGGGGGCAATGAGCAGTTCTCT.

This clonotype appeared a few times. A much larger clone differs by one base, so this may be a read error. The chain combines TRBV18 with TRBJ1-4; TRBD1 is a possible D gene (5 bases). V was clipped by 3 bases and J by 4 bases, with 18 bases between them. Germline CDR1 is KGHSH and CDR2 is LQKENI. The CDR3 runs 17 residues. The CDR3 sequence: CASSPTWGGKNNEKLFF. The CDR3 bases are TGTGCCAGCTCACCGACCTGGGGCGGAAAAAATAATGAAAAACTGTTTTTT.

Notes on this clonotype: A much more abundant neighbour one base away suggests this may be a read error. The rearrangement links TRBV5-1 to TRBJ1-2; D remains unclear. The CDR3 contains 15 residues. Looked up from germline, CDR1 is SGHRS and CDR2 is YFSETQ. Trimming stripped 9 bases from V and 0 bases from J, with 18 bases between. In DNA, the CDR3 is TGCGCCATCACCCTTTCCGGCACTACTAACTATGGCTACACCTTC. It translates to CAITLSGTTNYGYTF.

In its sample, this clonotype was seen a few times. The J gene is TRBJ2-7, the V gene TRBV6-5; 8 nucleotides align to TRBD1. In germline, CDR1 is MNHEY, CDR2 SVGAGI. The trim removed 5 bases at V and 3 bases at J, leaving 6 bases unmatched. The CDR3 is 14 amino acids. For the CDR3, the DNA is TGTGCCAGCAGTGCCGGGACAGGACGCTACGAGCAGTACTTC. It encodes CASSAGTGRYEQYF.

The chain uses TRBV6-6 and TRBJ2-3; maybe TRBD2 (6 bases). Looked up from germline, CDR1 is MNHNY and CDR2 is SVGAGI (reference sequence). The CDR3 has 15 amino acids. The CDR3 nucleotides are TGTGTCAGTAGCCACGGGACTTACGTCCCAGATACGCAGTATTTT. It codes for CVSSHGTYVPDTQYF.

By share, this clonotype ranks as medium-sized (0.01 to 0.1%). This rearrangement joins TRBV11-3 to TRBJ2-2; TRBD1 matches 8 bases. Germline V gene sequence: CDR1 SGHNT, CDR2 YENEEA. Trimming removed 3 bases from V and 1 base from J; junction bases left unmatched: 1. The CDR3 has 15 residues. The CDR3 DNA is TGTGCCAGCAGCTTCGACAGGGGGAACACCGGGGAGCTGTTTTTT. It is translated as CASSFDRGNTGELFF.

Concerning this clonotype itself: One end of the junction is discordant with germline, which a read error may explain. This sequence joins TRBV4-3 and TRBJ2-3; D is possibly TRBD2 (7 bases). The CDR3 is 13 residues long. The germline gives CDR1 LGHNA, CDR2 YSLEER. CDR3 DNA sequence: TGCGCCAGCAACCAAGGGGAGGGGGGTACGCGGTATTTT. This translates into CASNQGEGGTRYF.

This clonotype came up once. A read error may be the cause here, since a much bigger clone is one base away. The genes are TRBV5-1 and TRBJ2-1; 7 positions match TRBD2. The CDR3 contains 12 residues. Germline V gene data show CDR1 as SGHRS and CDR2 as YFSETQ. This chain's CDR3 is CASSWSGTEQLF. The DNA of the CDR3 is TGCGCCAGCAGCTGGAGCGGGACTGAGCAGCTCTTC.

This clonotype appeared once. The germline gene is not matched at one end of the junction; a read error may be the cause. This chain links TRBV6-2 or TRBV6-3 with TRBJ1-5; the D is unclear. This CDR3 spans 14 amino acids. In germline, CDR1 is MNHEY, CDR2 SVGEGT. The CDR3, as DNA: TGTGACAGCAGTTACCCGGTAGGACGACAGCCCCAGCATTTT. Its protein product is CDSSYPVGRQPQHF.

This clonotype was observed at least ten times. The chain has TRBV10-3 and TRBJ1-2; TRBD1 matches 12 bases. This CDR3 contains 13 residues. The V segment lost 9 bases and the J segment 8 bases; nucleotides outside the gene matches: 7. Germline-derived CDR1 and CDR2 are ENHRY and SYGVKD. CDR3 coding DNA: TGTGCCATTCCGGGACAGGGGGCGACCGGCTACACCTTC. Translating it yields CAIPGQGATGYTF.

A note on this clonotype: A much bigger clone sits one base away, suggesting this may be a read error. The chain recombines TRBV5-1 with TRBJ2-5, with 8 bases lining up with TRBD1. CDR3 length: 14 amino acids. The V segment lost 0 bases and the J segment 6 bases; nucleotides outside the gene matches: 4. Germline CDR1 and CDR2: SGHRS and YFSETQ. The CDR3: CASSLEDRAKTQYF. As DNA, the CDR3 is TGCGCCAGCAGCTTGGAGGACAGGGCAAAGACCCAGTACTTC.

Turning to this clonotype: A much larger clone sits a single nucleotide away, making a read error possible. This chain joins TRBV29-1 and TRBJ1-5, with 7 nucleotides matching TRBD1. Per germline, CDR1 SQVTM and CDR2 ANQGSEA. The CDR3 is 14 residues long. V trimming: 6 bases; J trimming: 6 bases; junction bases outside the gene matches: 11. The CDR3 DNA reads TGCAGCGTAACGACAGGGAGTAAAAGTCAGCCCCAGCATTTT. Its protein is CSVTTGSKSQPQHF.

CDR3 coding DNA: TGCGCCAGCAGACAGGAACTTAGCGGCCACTACGAGCAGTACTTC. Translating it yields CASRQELSGHYEQYF. The J gene is TRBJ2-7, the V gene TRBV10-2; perhaps TRBD2 as D (6 bases). The CDR3 covers 15 residues. From germline, CDR1 is WSHSY and CDR2 SAAADI. V was trimmed by 6 bases and J by 3 bases, leaving 18 bases between them.

In DNA, the CDR3 is TGTGCCTGCTGCCAAGATAGGCTAGTAAGTACCGAGCAGTACTTC. Encoded protein: CACCQDRLVSTEQYF. The genes are TRBV4-2 and TRBJ2-7, with D uncertain. V lost 11 bases and J 6 bases, leaving 26 bases between the germline ends. The CDR3 runs 15 residues. Looked up from germline, CDR1 is LGHNA and CDR2 is YNFKEQ.

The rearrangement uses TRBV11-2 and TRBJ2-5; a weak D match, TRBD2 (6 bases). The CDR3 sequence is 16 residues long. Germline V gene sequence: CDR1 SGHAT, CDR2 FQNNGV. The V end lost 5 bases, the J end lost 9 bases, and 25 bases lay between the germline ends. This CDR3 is CASSQTPGAGKGSQYF. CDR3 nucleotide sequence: TGTGCCAGCAGCCAAACTCCTGGCGCGGGGAAGGGGTCCCAGTACTTC.

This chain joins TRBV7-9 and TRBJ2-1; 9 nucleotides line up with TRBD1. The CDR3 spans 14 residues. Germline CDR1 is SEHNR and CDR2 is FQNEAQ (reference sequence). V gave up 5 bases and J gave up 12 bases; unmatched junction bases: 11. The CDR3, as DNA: TGTGCCAGCAGCGTTCCGGGACAGGGTGTTGGGCAGTTCTTC. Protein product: CASSVPGQGVGQFF.

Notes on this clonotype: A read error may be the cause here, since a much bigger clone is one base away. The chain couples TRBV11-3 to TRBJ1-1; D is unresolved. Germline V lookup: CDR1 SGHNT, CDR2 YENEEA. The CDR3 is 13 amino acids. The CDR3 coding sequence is TGTACCAGCAGCAAGGCCACGGGCACTGAAGCTTTCTTT. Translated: CTSSKATGTEAFF.

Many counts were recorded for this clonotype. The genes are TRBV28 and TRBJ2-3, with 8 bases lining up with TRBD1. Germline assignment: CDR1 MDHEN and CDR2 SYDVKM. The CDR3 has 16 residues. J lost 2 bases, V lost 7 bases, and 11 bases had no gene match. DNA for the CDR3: TGTGCCAGCACTCCTACTCGGGACAGGTACACAGATACGCAGTATTTT. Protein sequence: CASTPTRDRYTDTQYF.

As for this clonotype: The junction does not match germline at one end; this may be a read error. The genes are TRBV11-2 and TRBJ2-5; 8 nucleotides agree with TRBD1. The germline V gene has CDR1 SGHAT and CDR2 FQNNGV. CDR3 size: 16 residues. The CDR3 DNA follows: TGCGCCAGCAGCTTAACATCAGGGGGCTCGGGGGAGACCCAGCACTTC. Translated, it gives CASSLTSGGSGETQHF.

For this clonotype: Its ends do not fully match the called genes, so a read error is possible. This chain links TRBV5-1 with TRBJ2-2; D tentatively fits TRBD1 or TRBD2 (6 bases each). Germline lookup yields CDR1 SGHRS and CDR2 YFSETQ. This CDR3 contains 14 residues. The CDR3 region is CASKRGENTGELSF. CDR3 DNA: TGCGCCAGTAAGAGGGGGGAGAACACCGGGGAGCTGTCTTTT. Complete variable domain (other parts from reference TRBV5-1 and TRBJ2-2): KAGVTQTPRYLIKTRGQQVTLSCSPISGHRSVSWYQQTPGQGLQFLFEYFSETQRNKGNFPGRFSGRQFSNSRSEMNVSTLELGDSALYLCASKRGENTGELSFGEGSRLTVL.

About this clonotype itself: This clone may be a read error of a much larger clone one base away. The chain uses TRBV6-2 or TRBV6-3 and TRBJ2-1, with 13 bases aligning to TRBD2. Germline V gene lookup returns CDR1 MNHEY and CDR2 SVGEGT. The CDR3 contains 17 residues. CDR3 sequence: CVSSPRTSGSSYNEQFF. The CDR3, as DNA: TGTGTCAGCAGCCCGCGGACTAGCGGGAGCTCCTACAATGAGCAGTTCTTC.

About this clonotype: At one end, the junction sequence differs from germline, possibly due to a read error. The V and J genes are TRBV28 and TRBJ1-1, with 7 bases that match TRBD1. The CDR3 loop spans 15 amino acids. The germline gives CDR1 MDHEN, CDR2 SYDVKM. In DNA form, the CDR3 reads TGTGCCAGCAGTTTATCCTCCCCAGGGGGGCTCAAAGCCTTCTTT. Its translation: CASSLSSPGGLKAFF.

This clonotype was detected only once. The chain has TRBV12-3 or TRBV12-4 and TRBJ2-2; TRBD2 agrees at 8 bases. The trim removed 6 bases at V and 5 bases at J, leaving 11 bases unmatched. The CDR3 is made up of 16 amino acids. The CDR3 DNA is TGTGCCAGCAGATCCACTACTAGCGGTATGACCGGGGAGCTGTTTTTT. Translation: CASRSTTSGMTGELFF.

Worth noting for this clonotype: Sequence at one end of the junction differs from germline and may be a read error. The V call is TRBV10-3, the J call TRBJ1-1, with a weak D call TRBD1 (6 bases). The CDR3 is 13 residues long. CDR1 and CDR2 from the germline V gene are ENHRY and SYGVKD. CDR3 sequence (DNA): TGTGCCATCAACCAGGGGCCGAACACTGAAGTTTTCTTT. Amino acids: CAINQGPNTEVFF.